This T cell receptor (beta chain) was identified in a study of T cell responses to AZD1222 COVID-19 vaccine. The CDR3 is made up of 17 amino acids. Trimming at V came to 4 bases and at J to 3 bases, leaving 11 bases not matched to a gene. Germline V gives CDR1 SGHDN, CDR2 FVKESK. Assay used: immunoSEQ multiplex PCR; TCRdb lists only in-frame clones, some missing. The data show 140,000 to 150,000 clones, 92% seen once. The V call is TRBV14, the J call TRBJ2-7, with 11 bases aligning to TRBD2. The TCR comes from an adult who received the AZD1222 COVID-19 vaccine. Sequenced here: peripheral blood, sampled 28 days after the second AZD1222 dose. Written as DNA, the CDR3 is TGTGCCAGCAGCCCTTCGATACTGACTAGCGGGAACTACGAGCAGTACTTC. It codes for CASSPSILTSGNYEQYF.